This T cell receptor (beta chain) was profiled in a study of blood T cell repertoires in COVID-19. The wider study: The study drew acute and convalescent COVID-19 samples from the United States, Italy and Spain. Sample material is recorded as cDNA or gDNA derived from T cells, B-cell-depleted T cells, or PBMCs.

The assay was immunoSEQ multiplex PCR, and TCRdb's table has in-frame clones only and misses some. Altogether roughly 420,000 clones are present, approximately 87% being singletons, with the ten largest covering 0.9% to 1%. This clone has only one observation. The length of the CDR3 is 13 residues. CDR1 and CDR2 (germline): LNHDA, SQIVND (reference sequence). V lost 3 bases, J lost 5 bases, and 8 bases lay in between. This TCR came from a woman aged 25 to 39 with acute COVID-19. Sequencing was done on a sample of PBMCs or T cells enriched from blood (not recorded which). V is TRBV19 and J is TRBJ1-3; D remains unclear. Here the CDR3 DNA reads TGTGCCAGTAGTATGGAGGGCAGAAACACCATATATTTT. It translates to CASSMEGRNTIYF.